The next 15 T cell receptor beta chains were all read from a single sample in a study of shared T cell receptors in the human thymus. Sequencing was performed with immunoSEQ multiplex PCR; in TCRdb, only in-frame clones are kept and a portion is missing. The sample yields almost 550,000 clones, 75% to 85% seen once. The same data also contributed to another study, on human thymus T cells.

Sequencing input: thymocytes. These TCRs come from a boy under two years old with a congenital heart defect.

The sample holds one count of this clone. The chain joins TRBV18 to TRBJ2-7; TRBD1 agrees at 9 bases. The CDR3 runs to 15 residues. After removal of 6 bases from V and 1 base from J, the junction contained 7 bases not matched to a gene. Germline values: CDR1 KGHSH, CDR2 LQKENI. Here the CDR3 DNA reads TGTGCCAGCTCTTATACAGGGGGCAGGTCCTACGAGCAGTACTTC. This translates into CASSYTGGRSYEQYF.

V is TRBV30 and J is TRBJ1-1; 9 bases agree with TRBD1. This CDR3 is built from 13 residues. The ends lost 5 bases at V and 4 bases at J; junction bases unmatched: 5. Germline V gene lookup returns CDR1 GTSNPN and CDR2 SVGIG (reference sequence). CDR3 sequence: CAWGTGFGTEAFF. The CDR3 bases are TGTGCCTGGGGGACAGGGTTTGGCACTGAAGCTTTCTTT.

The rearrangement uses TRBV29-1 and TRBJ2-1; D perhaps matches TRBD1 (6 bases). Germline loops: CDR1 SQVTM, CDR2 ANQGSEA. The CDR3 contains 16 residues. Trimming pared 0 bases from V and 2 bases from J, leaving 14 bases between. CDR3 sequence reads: CSVEDHGRGTYNEQFF. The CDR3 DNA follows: TGCAGCGTTGAAGATCACGGCAGGGGAACCTACAATGAGCAGTTCTTC.

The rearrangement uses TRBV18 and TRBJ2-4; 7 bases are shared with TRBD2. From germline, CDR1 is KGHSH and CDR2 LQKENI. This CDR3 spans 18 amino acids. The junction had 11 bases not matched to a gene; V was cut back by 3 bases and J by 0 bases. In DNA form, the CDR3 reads TGTGCCAGCTCACCGAGGACTAGATCGGATGGAGCCAAAAACATTCAGTACTTC. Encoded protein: CASSPRTRSDGAKNIQYF.

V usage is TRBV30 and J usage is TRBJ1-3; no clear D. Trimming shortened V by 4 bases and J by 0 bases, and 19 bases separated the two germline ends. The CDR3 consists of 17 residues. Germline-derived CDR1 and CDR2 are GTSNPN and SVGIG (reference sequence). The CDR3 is CAWNPPGIPFSGNTIYF. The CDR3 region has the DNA TGTGCCTGGAACCCCCCGGGAATCCCTTTCTCTGGAAACACCATATATTTT.

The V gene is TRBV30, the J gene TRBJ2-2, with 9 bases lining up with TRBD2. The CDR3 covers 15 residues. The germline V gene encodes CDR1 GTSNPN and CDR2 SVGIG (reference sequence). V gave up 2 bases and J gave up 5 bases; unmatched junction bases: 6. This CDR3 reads CAWSLGLAPTGELFF. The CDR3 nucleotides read TGTGCCTGGAGTCTGGGACTAGCCCCTACCGGGGAGCTGTTTTTT.

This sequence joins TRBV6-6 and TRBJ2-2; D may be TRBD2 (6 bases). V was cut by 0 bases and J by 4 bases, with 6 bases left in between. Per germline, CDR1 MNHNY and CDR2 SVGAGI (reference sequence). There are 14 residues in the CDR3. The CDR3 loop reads CASSYSTSTGELFF. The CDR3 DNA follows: TGTGCCAGCAGTTACTCGACTAGCACCGGGGAGCTGTTTTTT.

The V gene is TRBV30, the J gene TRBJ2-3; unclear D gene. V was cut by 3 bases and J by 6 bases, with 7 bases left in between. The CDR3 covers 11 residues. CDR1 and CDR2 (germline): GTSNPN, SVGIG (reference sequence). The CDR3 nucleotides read TGTGCCTGGAGCCCCGGGGATACGCAGTATTTT. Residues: CAWSPGDTQYF.

CDR3 residues: CASSSARSSGFTSTDTQYF. The DNA of the CDR3 is TGTGCCAGCAGCTCAGCACGGTCTAGCGGGTTTACTAGCACAGATACGCAGTATTTT. This sequence joins TRBV5-6 and TRBJ2-3, with 8 bases aligning to TRBD2. The CDR3 runs to 19 residues. Germline V gene sequence: CDR1 SGHDT, CDR2 YYEEEE. V dropped 3 bases and J dropped 0; count of bases not matched to a gene: 15.

The CDR3 DNA sequence: TGCGCCAGCAGCCAAGATTGGGGCCCTAGGGAAACAGATACGCAGTATTTT. It translates to CASSQDWGPRETDTQYF. This chain uses TRBV4-3 with TRBJ2-3, with D possibly TRBD1 on 5 matching bases. Trimming cost V 0 bases and J 3 bases, with 16 bases left between them. The CDR3 runs to 17 residues. CDR1 and CDR2 (germline): LGHNA, YSLEER.

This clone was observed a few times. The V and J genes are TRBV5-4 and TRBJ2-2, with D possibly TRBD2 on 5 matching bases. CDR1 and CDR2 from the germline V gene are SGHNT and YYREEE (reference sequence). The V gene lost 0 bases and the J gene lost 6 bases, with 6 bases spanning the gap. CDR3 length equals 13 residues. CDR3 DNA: TGTGCCAGCAGCTTGGGGGAGTCCGGGGAGCTGTTTTTT. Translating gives CASSLGESGELFF.

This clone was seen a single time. The CDR3 protein is CSGRDAHEQYF. For the CDR3, the DNA is TGCAGTGGTCGCGATGCCCACGAGCAGTACTTC. This chain uses TRBV20-1 with TRBJ2-7, with D unclear. The ends were cut back, 7 bases at V and 5 bases at J, with 12 bases in the middle. Germline CDR1 DFQATT, CDR2 SNEGSKA (reference sequence). The CDR3 covers 11 residues.

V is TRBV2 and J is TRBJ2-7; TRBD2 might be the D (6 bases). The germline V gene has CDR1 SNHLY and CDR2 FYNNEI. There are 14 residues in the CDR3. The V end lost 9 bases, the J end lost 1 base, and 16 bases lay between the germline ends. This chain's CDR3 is CASPPTSRSYEQYF. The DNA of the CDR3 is TGTGCCAGTCCCCCCACTAGCCGGTCCTACGAGCAGTACTTC.

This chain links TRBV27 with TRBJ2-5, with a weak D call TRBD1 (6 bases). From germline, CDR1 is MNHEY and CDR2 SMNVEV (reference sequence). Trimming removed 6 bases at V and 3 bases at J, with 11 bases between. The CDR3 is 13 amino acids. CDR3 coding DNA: TGTGCCAGCAGCCCCGGACAGAAAGAGACCCAGTACTTC. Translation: CASSPGQKETQYF.

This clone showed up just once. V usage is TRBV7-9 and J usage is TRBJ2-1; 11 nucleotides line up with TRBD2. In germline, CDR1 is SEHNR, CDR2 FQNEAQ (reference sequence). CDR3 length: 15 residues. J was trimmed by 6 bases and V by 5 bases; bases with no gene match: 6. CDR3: CASSHGTSGPNEQFF. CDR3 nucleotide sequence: TGTGCCAGCAGCCACGGGACTAGCGGCCCCAATGAGCAGTTCTTC.